This T cell receptor beta chain was recorded in a study of blood T cell repertoires in COVID-19. Whole-study context: Some COVID-19 samples were acute and others convalescent; all came from the United States, Italy and Spain. The analysed material was cDNA or gDNA that came from T cells, B-cell-depleted T cells, or PBMCs.

Original analysis: Quantification of nucleated cells was approximated via reference gene primer amplification. Profiling relied on immunoSEQ multiplex PCR, and the TCRdb table lists in-frame clones only, not all of them. For V, J and clone size, that table is used; D and trimming come from the DNA. The sample has roughly 78,000 clones; roughly 89% are singletons. The CDR3 has 12 amino acids. The TCR sequence derives from a man in his sixties with acute or convalescent COVID-19. The chain joins TRBV21-1 to TRBJ1-1; whether TRBD1, the table's D call, matches the DNA was not checked. TRBV21-1 is listed as a pseudogene. The source material was peripheral blood. CDR3 region: CASSKNSTEAFF. DNA of the CDR3: TGTGCCAGCAGCAAGAACAGCACTGAAGCTTTCTTT.